The table lists the clone carrying this T cell receptor beta chain with many counts. As yet, its antigen is unknown. MiXCR, applied by TCRdb to the reads, yields one record per CDR3 protein. This sample has about 150,000 distinct CDR3 sequences, with around 22% found just once. The data originate from a study of T cell repertoires in cytomegalovirus infection. Across the whole study: Signatures in public TCR beta sequences pointed to both CMV infection and matching HLA type. Study-wide results and caveats: There were HLA-C-restricted CMV-specific TCR beta clonotypes dominating the ex vivo response. Cumulative frequency (of public TCR beta family members) identified carriers of CMV plus the relevant HLA.

Germline V lookup: CDR1 SEHNR, CDR2 FQNEAQ (reference sequence). The ends lost 5 bases at V and 0 bases at J; junction bases unmatched: 11. CDR3 size: 18 residues. V gene TRBV7-9 combines with J gene TRBJ1-5, with TRBD1 matching 9 bases. This TCR came from a human donor in good health (CMV status not recorded). Some clones in this sample may be carry-over from other donors' samples. Material for sequencing was PBMCs. The CDR3 is CASSPGTGTGYSNQPQHF. The DNA for the CDR3 is TGTGCCAGCAGCCCCGGGACAGGGACGGGTTATAGCAATCAGCCCCAGCATTTT.